One and the same sample provided the 23 T cell receptor beta chains below, sequenced in a study of cytomegalovirus exposure and HLA in healthy donors. The PCR was carried out with 60 Vbeta primers and 13 Jbeta primers. Profiling relied on immunoSEQ multiplex PCR, and the TCRdb table lists in-frame clones only, not all of them. The sample includes about 160,000 clones, 75% to 85% of them seen just once. Sequences were obtained from PBMCs. The receptors originated from a man aged 30 to 45 in good health and CMV-seronegative.

Remarks on this clone: The junction departs from germline at one end; a sequencing error may be responsible. The rearrangement joins TRBV7-6 to TRBJ2-1; TRBD2 matches 9 bases. CDR3 length: 15 amino acids. Germline V gives CDR1 SGHVS, CDR2 FNYEAQ. The CDR3 region has the DNA TGTGCCAGCAGCTTAGGGCCCTCCGAGGCGGGGGGGTATATCTTC. Amino acids: CASSLGPSEAGGYIF.

This chain uses TRBV9 with TRBJ2-7, with D possibly matching TRBD1 (6 bases). V was cut by 7 bases and J by 0 bases, with 14 bases left in between. The CDR3 sequence is 14 residues long. Germline CDR1 SGDLS, CDR2 YYNGEE. The CDR3 sequence: CASAKGDNSYEQYF. DNA for the CDR3: TGTGCCAGCGCGAAAGGGGACAACTCCTACGAGCAGTACTTC. Filled out from reference TRBV9 and TRBJ2-7, the complete variable domain reads DSGVTQTPKHLITATGQRVTLRCSPRSGDLSVYWYQQSLDQGLQFLIQYYNGEERAKGNILERFSAQQFPDLHSELNLSSLELGDSALYFCASAKGDNSYEQYFGPGTRLTVT.

This chain connects TRBV7-2 to TRBJ2-2; 15 bases align to TRBD2. After removal of 4 bases from V and 6 bases from J, the junction contained 6 bases not matched to a gene. From germline, CDR1 is SGHTA and CDR2 FQGNSA. The CDR3 has 17 residues. The CDR3 loop reads CASSYPGLAGGSGELFF. The CDR3 DNA is TGTGCCAGCAGCTACCCGGGACTAGCGGGAGGATCCGGGGAGCTGTTTTTT.

This chain links TRBV28 with TRBJ1-2, with D possibly TRBD1 on 5 matching bases. Germline V gene data show CDR1 as MDHEN and CDR2 as SYDVKM. Trimming left V 6 bases short and J 5 bases short, with 10 bases between. There are 12 residues in the CDR3. The CDR3 sequence is CASSSQGYGYTF. In DNA form, the CDR3 reads TGTGCCAGCAGCTCCCAGGGTTATGGCTACACCTTC.

The table lists this clone with a count of one. The V and J genes are TRBV10-3 and TRBJ1-5; 7 nucleotides align to TRBD1. This CDR3 is built from 15 residues. CDR1 and CDR2 (germline): ENHRY, SYGVKD. Losses at the gene ends were 3 bases for V and 5 bases for J; bases not matched to a gene: 7. CDR3 sequence: CAISERGDRYQPQHF. The CDR3 region has the DNA TGTGCCATCAGTGAAAGGGGGGACAGATATCAGCCCCAGCATTTT.

The chain has TRBV28 and TRBJ1-4; 9 bases map to TRBD1. V was pared by 5 bases and J by 7 bases, with 26 bases of the junction left unmatched. The CDR3 contains 21 residues. Germline V gives CDR1 MDHEN, CDR2 SYDVKM. The CDR3, as DNA: TGTGCCAGCAGTGCCGCCGTCTTTACAGGGGGCTTCCGAAAAAGAGGTGAAAAACTGTTTTTT. It translates to CASSAAVFTGGFRKRGEKLFF.

V is TRBV5-1 and J is TRBJ2-3; TRBD2 matches 7 bases. V lost 4 bases and J lost 3; bases outside the gene matches: 17. Per the germline V gene, CDR1 is SGHRS and CDR2 is YFSETQ. The CDR3 length is 18 residues. The CDR3 spells CASSRASGGTTPTDTQYF. The CDR3 DNA reads TGCGCCAGCAGCCGGGCGTCGGGCGGGACTACTCCGACAGATACGCAGTATTTT.

The chain recombines TRBV9 with TRBJ1-6, with 10 nucleotides matching TRBD1. The trim removed 3 bases at V and 8 bases at J, leaving 2 bases unmatched. The CDR3 covers 14 residues. CDR1 is SGDLS and CDR2 is YYNGEE in the germline V gene. The CDR3 spells CASSAGTGDSPLHF. The CDR3 nucleotides are TGTGCCAGCAGCGCTGGGACAGGGGATTCACCCCTCCACTTT.

In DNA, the CDR3 is TGTGCCATCCACCCCTTCTTGGTGACAAAAAGTGTCGCTGAAGCTTTCTTT. This codes for CAIHPFLVTKSVAEAFF. The J gene is TRBJ1-1, the V gene TRBV28; D not certain. Germline CDR1 reads MDHEN; CDR2 reads SYDVKM. V was shortened by 10 bases and J by 6 bases, with 30 bases between the two germline ends. CDR3 length: 17 amino acids. The full variable domain, with the rest looked up from reference TRBV28 and TRBJ1-1, is DVKVTQSSRYLVKRTGEKVFLECVQDMDHENMFWYRQDPGLGLRLIYFSYDVKMKEKGDIPEGYSVSREKKERFSLILESASTNQTSMYLCAIHPFLVTKSVAEAFFGQGTRLTVV.

In DNA, the CDR3 is TGTGCCAGCAGCCGGTGGGGGGTTAACACCGGGGAGCTGTTTTTT. It yields the protein CASSRWGVNTGELFF. The chain couples TRBV7-3 to TRBJ2-2; weak D call: TRBD2 (6 bases). The V gene's germline CDR1 is SGHTA and CDR2 FQGTGA. This CDR3 is built from 15 residues. The V end was cut by 5 bases, the J end by 2 bases, with 12 bases between.

This chain uses TRBV13 with TRBJ1-6, with a weak D call TRBD1 (6 bases). The V gene lost 5 bases and the J gene lost 9 bases, with 11 bases spanning the gap. This CDR3 is built from 13 residues. Per germline, CDR1 PRHDT and CDR2 FYEKMQ (reference sequence). The CDR3 nucleotides are TGTGCCAGCAGCGAGGGGGTAGGTTCACCCCTCCACTTT. Protein sequence: CASSEGVGSPLHF. The full variable domain, rest sourced from reference TRBV13 and TRBJ1-6, is AAGVIQSPRHLIKEKRETATLKCYPIPRHDTVYWYQQGPGQDPQFLISFYEKMQSDKGSIPDRFSAQQFSDYHSELNMSSLELGDSALYFCASSEGVGSPLHFGNGTRLTVT.

This clone appeared a single time. The genes are TRBV28 and TRBJ2-1; 15 bases agree with TRBD2. CDR1 is MDHEN, CDR2 SYDVKM, per germline. The CDR3 has 14 amino acids. After removal of 7 bases from V and 9 bases from J, the junction contained 4 bases not matched to a gene. In nucleotides, the CDR3 is TGTGCCAGCACCCAGGGACTAGCGGGGGGTGAGCAGTTCTTC. Protein product: CASTQGLAGGEQFF.

V and J are TRBV2 and TRBJ1-5, with 8 bases matching TRBD1. Germline CDR1 SNHLY, CDR2 FYNNEI. V shed 7 bases and J 1 base; nucleotides not matched to a gene: 6. The CDR3 is 15 residues long. CDR3 DNA sequence: TGTGCCAGCAACCATGACAGGGGAAGCAATCAGCCCCAGCATTTT. Its translation is CASNHDRGSNQPQHF.

V is TRBV5-6 and J is TRBJ1-1, with TRBD1 matching 10 bases. There are 15 residues in the CDR3. Germline V gene lookup returns CDR1 SGHDT and CDR2 YYEEEE. The trim removed 8 bases at V and 1 base at J, leaving 8 bases unmatched. The CDR3 DNA is TGTGCCAGTCACCCAAGGGACAGGGGGAACACTGAAGCTTTCTTT. As protein: CASHPRDRGNTEAFF.

In DNA form, the CDR3 reads TGTGCCTGGAGCGCTTCCTTAGACTACGAGCAGTACTTC. Residues: CAWSASLDYEQYF. V gene TRBV30 combines with J gene TRBJ2-7; D is ambiguous. CDR1 and CDR2 from the germline V gene are GTSNPN and SVGIG (reference sequence). The V and J ends lost 3 bases and 3 bases respectively, with 12 bases between them. This CDR3 is 13 amino acids long.

The genes are TRBV6-5 and TRBJ2-5; maybe TRBD2 (6 bases). Germline CDR1 and CDR2: MNHEY and SVGAGI. CDR3 length equals 15 residues. Trimming removed 0 bases from V and 5 bases from J, with 13 bases in between. CDR3 sequence reads: CASSYSEGSSETQYF. CDR3 DNA: TGTGCCAGCAGTTACTCGGAGGGGAGTTCGGAGACCCAGTACTTC.

This chain connects TRBV27 to TRBJ1-5; TRBD1 matches 7 bases. V was clipped by 5 bases and J by 6 bases; unmatched bases: 4. This CDR3 is 13 amino acids long. The germline CDR1 and CDR2 sequences are MNHEY and SMNVEV (reference sequence). The CDR3 sequence: CASSPTGVQPQHF. As DNA, the CDR3 is TGTGCCAGCAGTCCTACAGGGGTTCAGCCCCAGCATTTT.

The genes are TRBV27 and TRBJ1-6; possibly TRBD1 for D (5 bases). V shed 8 bases and J shed 9 bases, with 23 bases lying between them. The CDR3 is made up of 16 amino acids. Germline lookup yields CDR1 MNHEY and CDR2 SMNVEV (reference sequence). CDR3 coding DNA: TGTGCCAGCGGTTACCCAGGGAACACATTTACTTCACCCCTCCACTTT. Translation: CASGYPGNTFTSPLHF.

The V and J genes are TRBV7-9 and TRBJ1-2, with TRBD1 matching over 7 bases. CDR1 is SEHNR and CDR2 is FQNEAQ in the germline V gene (reference sequence). The ends lost 6 bases at V and 8 bases at J; junction bases unmatched: 9. The CDR3 is 13 residues long. The CDR3 DNA follows: TGTGCCAGCAGAAATGACAGGGCGGACGGCTACACCTTC. This encodes CASRNDRADGYTF.

The rearrangement uses TRBV2 and TRBJ2-5; 9 nucleotides match TRBD1. The J segment lost 5 bases and the V segment lost 8 bases, leaving 12 bases of the junction unmatched. The length of the CDR3 is 15 residues. In germline, CDR1 is SNHLY, CDR2 FYNNEI. For the CDR3, the DNA is TGTGCCAGCGAGACAGGGGGGGTAACGGAGGAGACCCAGTACTTC. Translated, it gives CASETGGVTEETQYF. Combining the CDR3 with reference TRBV2 and TRBJ2-5 gives the whole variable domain EPEVTQTPSHQVTQMGQEVILRCVPISNHLYFYWYRQILGQKVEFLVSFYNNEISEKSEIFDDQFSVERPDGSNFTLKIRSTKLEDSAMYFCASETGGVTEETQYFGPGTRLLVL.

This chain links TRBV10-3 with TRBJ2-7, with 9 bases lining up with TRBD1. Per the germline V gene, CDR1 is ENHRY and CDR2 is SYGVKD. With 5 bases clipped from V and 4 bases from J, the junction kept 9 bases outside the gene matches. The CDR3 consists of 15 residues. The CDR3: CAISPTGTGSYEQYF. The CDR3 region has the DNA TGTGCCATCAGTCCAACCGGGACAGGGTCATACGAGCAGTACTTC.

The chain couples TRBV9 to TRBJ2-3, with 8 bases that match TRBD2. The CDR3 is 15 amino acids. The J segment lost 2 bases and the V segment lost 3 bases, leaving 5 bases of the junction unmatched. Germline CDR1 SGDLS, CDR2 YYNGEE. CDR3 sequence: CASSGVAGLTDTQYF. The CDR3 DNA follows: TGTGCCAGCAGCGGAGTAGCGGGGCTCACAGATACGCAGTATTTT. The variable domain in full, with the rest retrieved from reference TRBV9 and TRBJ2-3, is DSGVTQTPKHLITATGQRVTLRCSPRSGDLSVYWYQQSLDQGLQFLIQYYNGEERAKGNILERFSAQQFPDLHSELNLSSLELGDSALYFCASSGVAGLTDTQYFGPGTRLTVL.

V and J are TRBV4-1 and TRBJ1-1, with 12 bases that match TRBD1. This CDR3 contains 16 residues. The V gene's germline CDR1 is MGHRA and CDR2 YSYEKL. The V segment lost 3 bases and the J segment 1 base; nucleotides outside the gene matches: 3. The CDR3 region has the DNA TGCGCCAGCAGCCATGGGACAGGGGGCTGGAACACTGAAGCTTTCTTT. Translating it yields CASSHGTGGWNTEAFF.